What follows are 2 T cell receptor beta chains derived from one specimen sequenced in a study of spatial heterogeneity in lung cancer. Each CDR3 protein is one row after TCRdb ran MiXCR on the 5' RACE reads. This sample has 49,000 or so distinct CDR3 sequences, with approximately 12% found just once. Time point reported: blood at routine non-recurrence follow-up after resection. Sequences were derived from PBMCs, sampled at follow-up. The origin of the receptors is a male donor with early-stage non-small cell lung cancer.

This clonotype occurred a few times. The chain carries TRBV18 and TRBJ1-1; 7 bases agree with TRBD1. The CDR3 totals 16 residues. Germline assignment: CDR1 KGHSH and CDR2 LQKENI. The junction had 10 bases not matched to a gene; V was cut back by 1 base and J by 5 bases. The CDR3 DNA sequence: TGTGCCAGCTCACCACTCCCTATGACAGGGAGGACTGAAGCTTTCTTT. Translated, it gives CASSPLPMTGRTEAFF.

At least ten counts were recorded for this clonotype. DNA for the CDR3: TGTGCCAGCAACCGCCCTGCGGCCGGGGAGCTGTTTTTT. Translating it yields CASNRPAAGELFF. V usage is TRBV7-8 and J usage is TRBJ2-2; D is unresolved. Germline-derived CDR1 and CDR2 are SGHVS and FQNEAQ. V lost 7 bases and J 6 bases, leaving 12 bases between the germline ends. The CDR3 covers 13 residues.